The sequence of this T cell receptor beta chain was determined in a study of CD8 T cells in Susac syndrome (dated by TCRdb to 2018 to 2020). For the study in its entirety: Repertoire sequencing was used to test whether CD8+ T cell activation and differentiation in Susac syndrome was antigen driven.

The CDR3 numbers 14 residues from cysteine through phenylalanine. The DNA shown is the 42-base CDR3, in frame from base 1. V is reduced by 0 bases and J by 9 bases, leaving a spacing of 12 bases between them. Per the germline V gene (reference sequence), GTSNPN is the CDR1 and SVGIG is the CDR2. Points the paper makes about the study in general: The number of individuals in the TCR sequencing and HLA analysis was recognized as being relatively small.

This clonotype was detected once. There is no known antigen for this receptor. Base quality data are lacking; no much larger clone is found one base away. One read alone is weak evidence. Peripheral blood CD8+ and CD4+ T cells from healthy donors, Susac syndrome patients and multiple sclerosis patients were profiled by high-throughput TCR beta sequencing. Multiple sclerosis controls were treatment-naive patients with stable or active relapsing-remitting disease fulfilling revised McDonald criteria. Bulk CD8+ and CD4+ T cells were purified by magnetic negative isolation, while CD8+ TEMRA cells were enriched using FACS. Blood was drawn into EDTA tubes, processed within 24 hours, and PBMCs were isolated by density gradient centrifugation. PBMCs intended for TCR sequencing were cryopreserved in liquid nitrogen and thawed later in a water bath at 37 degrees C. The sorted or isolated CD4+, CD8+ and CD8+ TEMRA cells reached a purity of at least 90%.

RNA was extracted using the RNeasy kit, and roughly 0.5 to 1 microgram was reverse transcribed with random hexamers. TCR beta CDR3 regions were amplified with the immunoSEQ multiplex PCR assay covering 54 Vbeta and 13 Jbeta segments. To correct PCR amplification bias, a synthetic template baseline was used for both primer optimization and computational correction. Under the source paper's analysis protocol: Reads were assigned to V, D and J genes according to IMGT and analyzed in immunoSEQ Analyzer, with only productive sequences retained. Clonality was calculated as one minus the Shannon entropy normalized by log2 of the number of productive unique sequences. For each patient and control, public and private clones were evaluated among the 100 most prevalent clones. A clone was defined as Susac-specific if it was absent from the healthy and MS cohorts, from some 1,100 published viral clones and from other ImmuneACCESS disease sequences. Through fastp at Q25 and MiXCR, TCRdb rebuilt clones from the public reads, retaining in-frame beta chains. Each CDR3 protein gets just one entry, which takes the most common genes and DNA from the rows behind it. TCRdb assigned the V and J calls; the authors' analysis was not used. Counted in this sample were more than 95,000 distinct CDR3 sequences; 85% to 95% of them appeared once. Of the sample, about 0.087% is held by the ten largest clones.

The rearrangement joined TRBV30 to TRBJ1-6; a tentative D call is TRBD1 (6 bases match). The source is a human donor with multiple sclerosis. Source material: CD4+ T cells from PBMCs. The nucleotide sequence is TGTGCCTGGAGTGTAAGGGACATCGGTTCACCCCTCCACTTT. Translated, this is CAWSVRDIGSPLHF.